Reported below is one TCR beta chain. Its antigen remains unknown. This sample is drawn from a study of OX40 agonist ivuxolimab in advanced cancers. Study-level background: The group had a mean age of around 60 years, ranged from roughly 23 to 79, and was 80% to 90% male. Study conclusions and caveats: CD4+ T cells averaged fewer expanded clones than CD8+ T cells.

Trimming cost V 5 bases and J 6 bases, with 10 bases left between them. The CDR3 loop spans 12 amino acids. CDR1 and CDR2 from the germline V gene are SGHTA and FQGNSA. The data were produced by immunoSEQ multiplex PCR, yet TCRdb's version contains in-frame clones alone and is incomplete. The sample contains 65,000 to 95,000 clones, about 83% of which appear only once. V usage is TRBV7-2 and J usage is TRBJ1-2; D uncertain. Sequences were derived from CD4+ or CD8+ T cells sorted from blood, sampled in a trial of the OX40 agonist ivuxolimab. This TCR came from an adult with an advanced solid tumor such as melanoma, head and neck, liver or kidney cancer. CDR3 in amino acids: CASSAYRDGYTF. The CDR3 region has the DNA TGTGCCAGCAGCGCCTACAGAGATGGCTACACCTTC. Full variable domain (rest looked up from reference TRBV7-2 and TRBJ1-2): GAGVSQSPSNKVTEKGKDVELRCDPISGHTALYWYRQSLGQGLEFLIYFQGNSAPDKSGLPSDRFSAERTGGSVSTLTIQRTQQEDSAVYLCASSAYRDGYTFGSGTRLTVV.